This entry concerns a single T cell receptor (beta chain). This sample was included in a study of technical replicates of blood from a few donors. The germline gives CDR1 LNHDA, CDR2 SQIVND (reference sequence). The CDR3 length is 13 residues. V gave up 7 bases and J gave up 6 bases, with 15 bases separating them. The protocol was immunoSEQ multiplex PCR, while the TCRdb copy is restricted to in-frame clones and leaves out a portion. Here the sample spans approximately 100,000 clones, more than 90% being singletons. J is TRBJ1-1 and V is TRBV19; D is possibly TRBD1 (5 bases). This receptor was obtained from a human donor in good health. The sample was T cells isolated from PBMCs. CDR3 nucleotides: TGTGCCAGTAAACAGGACCCGAGCGCTGAAGCTTTCTTT. This gives the protein CASKQDPSAEAFF.